Below are 28 T cell receptor beta chains sequenced from a single sample in a study of blood T cell repertoires in COVID-19. Generated by immunoSEQ multiplex PCR, the TCRdb table keeps only in-frame clones and is missing some. The sample lists 150,000 to 200,000 clones; more than 75% were seen once. Sequencing used peripheral blood. All receptors derive from a human donor in a cohort sampled during active COVID-19.

This clone appeared once. The chain links TRBV7-2 to TRBJ1-2; perhaps TRBD1 as D (6 bases). This CDR3 is 15 amino acids long. CDR1 is SGHTA and CDR2 is FQGNSA in the germline V gene. Trimming shortened V by 1 base and J by 6 bases, and 15 bases separated the two germline ends. The CDR3 region has the DNA TGTGCCAGCAGCTTAGTTCCAGGGGAAGGACATGGCTACACCTTC. This codes for CASSLVPGEGHGYTF. Full variable domain (outside the CDR3, taken from reference TRBV7-2 and TRBJ1-2): GAGVSQSPSNKVTEKGKDVELRCDPISGHTALYWYRQSLGQGLEFLIYFQGNSAPDKSGLPSDRFSAERTGGSVSTLTIQRTQQEDSAVYLCASSLVPGEGHGYTFGSGTRLTVV.

The V call is TRBV6-5, the J call TRBJ1-1, with D unresolved. CDR1 and CDR2 from the germline V gene are MNHEY and SVGAGI. CDR3 length: 14 amino acids. Trimming pared 2 bases from V and 1 base from J, leaving 8 bases between. The CDR3 nucleotides read TGTGCCAGCAGTTACCTGGGAGGGAACACTGAAGCTTTCTTT. It yields the protein CASSYLGGNTEAFF.

This chain connects TRBV7-9 to TRBJ2-5; 16 bases map to TRBD2. Trimming removed 5 bases from V and 5 bases from J; junction bases left unmatched: 8. This CDR3 is built from 17 residues. CDR1 SEHNR and CDR2 FQNEAQ come from the germline V gene (reference sequence). The CDR3 sequence: CASSRGTSGRARETQYF. For the CDR3, the DNA is TGTGCCAGCAGCCGCGGGACTAGCGGGAGGGCCAGGGAGACCCAGTACTTC. The whole variable domain, filled in from reference TRBV7-9 and TRBJ2-5, reads DTGVSQNPRHKITKRGQNVTFRCDPISEHNRLYWYRQTLGQGPEFLTYFQNEAQLEKSRLLSDRFSAERPKGSFSTLEIQRTEQGDSAMYLCASSRGTSGRARETQYFGPGTRLLVL.

This clone was seen only once. V and J are TRBV12-3 or TRBV12-4 and TRBJ2-7; 13 bases align to TRBD2. Germline trimming cut 6 bases from V and 6 bases from J; bases unmatched to any gene: 2. This CDR3 is 13 amino acids long. The CDR3 is CASRWTSGGEQYF. The CDR3 bases are TGTGCCAGCAGGTGGACTAGCGGGGGCGAGCAGTACTTC.

A single count supports this clone. The chain carries TRBV15 and TRBJ1-5; a weak D match, TRBD1 (5 bases). The CDR3 length is 16 residues. The V and J ends lost 0 bases and 9 bases respectively, with 18 bases between them. The germline V gene encodes CDR1 LNHNV and CDR2 YYDKDF (reference sequence). The CDR3 DNA reads TGTGCCACCAGCAGAGATTCTAAGGGGCTCGTGTCGCCCCAGCATTTT. It is translated as CATSRDSKGLVSPQHF.

The gene calls are TRBV6-5 and TRBJ2-7; D may be TRBD2 (5 bases). V lost 5 bases and J lost 4, with 9 bases in between. From germline, CDR1 is MNHEY and CDR2 SVGAGI. This CDR3 has 12 residues. The CDR3, as DNA: TGTGCCAGCAGTCCGGACTTTTACGAGCAGTACTTC. Its protein is CASSPDFYEQYF.

V is TRBV4-3 and J is TRBJ2-1; TRBD2 aligns across 9 bases. Germline V gene lookup returns CDR1 LGHNA and CDR2 YSLEER. The CDR3 is 16 amino acids. After removal of 0 bases from V and 3 bases from J, the junction contained 3 bases not matched to a gene. The CDR3 loop is CASSQDPAGGYNEQFF. The CDR3 nucleotides read TGCGCCAGCAGCCAAGATCCAGCGGGGGGCTACAATGAGCAGTTCTTC.

The chain has TRBV30 and TRBJ1-2; a weak D match, TRBD1 (5 bases). In germline, CDR1 is GTSNPN, CDR2 SVGIG (reference sequence). CDR3 size: 13 residues. Trimming cost V 3 bases and J 1 base, with 9 bases left between them. CDR3 region: CAWSDQGNYGYTF. The CDR3 nucleotides read TGTGCCTGGAGCGACCAGGGTAACTATGGCTACACCTTC.

The J gene is TRBJ1-1, the V gene TRBV5-1; no firm D call. The germline gives CDR1 SGHRS, CDR2 YFSETQ. The length of the CDR3 is 14 residues. Trimming shortened V by 9 bases and J by 4 bases, and 19 bases separated the two germline ends. The CDR3 DNA is TGCGCCAACCCCAAGACCCGGAGGATCACTGAAGCTTTCTTT. It codes for CANPKTRRITEAFF.

The chain uses TRBV6-2 or TRBV6-3 and TRBJ1-1, with unresolved D. The CDR3 consists of 14 residues. Germline lookup yields CDR1 MNHEY and CDR2 SVGEGT. V was trimmed by 2 bases and J by 1 base, leaving 8 bases between them. Here the CDR3 DNA reads TGTGCCAGCAGTTACCACGCAGGGAACACTGAAGCTTTCTTT. This sequence encodes CASSYHAGNTEAFF.

The chain recombines TRBV21-1 with TRBJ2-5; TRBD1 reflects the table's D call only, with no check against the DNA. TRBV21-1 is an annotated pseudogene. The CDR3 has 18 amino acids. The CDR3 DNA sequence: TGTGCCAGCAGCAAAACCAGAAAGGGGACAGGGCTTGGAGAGACCCAGTACTTC. Protein: CASSKTRKGTGLGETQYF.

The chain joins TRBV11-2 to TRBJ1-2; perhaps TRBD1 as D (6 bases). The CDR3 is made up of 16 amino acids. The germline V and J ends were trimmed by 5 bases and 2 bases, with 18 bases remaining between them. Germline loops: CDR1 SGHAT, CDR2 FQNNGV. CDR3 in amino acids: CASSASFGGRNYGYTF. The CDR3 region has the DNA TGTGCCAGCAGCGCCTCGTTTGGGGGCCGGAACTATGGCTACACCTTC.

The V gene is TRBV6-9, the J gene TRBJ2-3; D possibly corresponds to TRBD2 (6 bases). The germline gives CDR1 MNHGY, CDR2 SVAAGI. The CDR3 is made up of 15 amino acids. V was pared by 2 bases and J by 3 bases, with 12 bases between. The CDR3 coding sequence is TGTGCCAGCAGTTATCGCCCTAGCGAAACAGATACGCAGTATTTT. Amino acid sequence: CASSYRPSETDTQYF.

This clone was found a few times. V usage is TRBV15 and J usage is TRBJ2-1, with D perhaps matching TRBD2 (6 bases). Looked up from germline, CDR1 is LNHNV and CDR2 is YYDKDF (reference sequence). The V end lost 0 bases, the J end lost 7 bases, and 13 bases lay between the germline ends. The CDR3 runs to 15 residues. Here the CDR3 reads CATSRDTTGGNEQFF. CDR3 bases: TGTGCCACCAGCAGAGATACTACTGGAGGGAATGAGCAGTTCTTC.

The rearrangement uses TRBV4-3 and TRBJ2-3; 9 nucleotides line up with TRBD2. The V and J ends lost 1 base and 4 bases, in that order; junction bases with no gene match: 6. The CDR3 spans 16 residues. Per the germline V gene, CDR1 is LGHNA and CDR2 is YSLEER. The CDR3 sequence is CASSQVRGGAPDTQYF. CDR3 nucleotide sequence: TGCGCCAGCAGCCAAGTGCGCGGGGGGGCTCCAGATACGCAGTATTTT.

The CDR3: CSVVGAGGRQETQYF. The CDR3 DNA follows: TGCAGCGTTGTGGGAGCGGGAGGGCGACAAGAGACCCAGTACTTC. This sequence joins TRBV29-1 and TRBJ2-5, with TRBD2 matching 10 bases. The CDR3 covers 15 residues. Germline V gene lookup returns CDR1 SQVTM and CDR2 ANQGSEA. With 4 bases clipped from V and 2 bases from J, the junction kept 7 bases outside the gene matches.

This chain joins TRBV2 and TRBJ2-3; D gene unclear. V was clipped by 1 base and J by 7 bases, with 6 bases between them. Germline V gene sequence: CDR1 SNHLY, CDR2 FYNNEI. This CDR3 spans 12 amino acids. This CDR3 is CASSEGQYTQYF. The CDR3 region has the DNA TGTGCCAGCAGTGAAGGGCAGTATACGCAGTATTTT.

V gene TRBV25-1 combines with J gene TRBJ2-7, with 10 positions matching TRBD2. CDR3 length: 15 residues. Germline CDR1 is MGHDK and CDR2 is SYGVNS. V shed 3 bases, J shed 6 bases, and the junction held 8 bases outside the gene matches. This CDR3 reads CASSELAGGFSEQYF. CDR3 DNA sequence: TGTGCCAGCAGTGAGTTAGCGGGGGGTTTCTCCGAGCAGTACTTC.

The chain joins TRBV7-9 to TRBJ2-7; 8 positions agree with TRBD1. CDR3 length equals 14 residues. Looked up from germline, CDR1 is SEHNR and CDR2 is FQNEAQ (reference sequence). V lost 1 base, J lost 3 bases, and 2 bases stayed unmatched. CDR3 loop: CASSLEGTGYEQYF. The DNA of the CDR3 is TGTGCCAGCAGCTTAGAAGGGACAGGCTACGAGCAGTACTTC.

This rearrangement joins TRBV18 to TRBJ1-5; maybe TRBD1 (5 bases). Germline assignment: CDR1 KGHSH and CDR2 LQKENI. Trimming left V 2 bases short and J 3 bases short, with 11 bases between. The CDR3 contains 15 residues. CDR3 sequence: CASSPSGNYNQPQHF. CDR3 nucleotides: TGTGCCAGCTCACCATCAGGGAACTACAATCAGCCCCAGCATTTT.

This chain joins TRBV6-2 or TRBV6-3 and TRBJ2-2; 7 nucleotides match TRBD2. Germline-derived CDR1 and CDR2 are MNHEY and SVGEGT. V lost 6 bases and J lost 2; bases outside the gene matches: 9. The CDR3 has 16 amino acids. CDR3 residues: CASSIGLGRNTGELFF. CDR3 nucleotides: TGTGCCAGCAGCATAGGACTAGGGCGAAACACCGGGGAGCTGTTTTTT.

CDR3 region: CASSLTPSGGVADTQYF. The CDR3 DNA follows: TGTGCCAGCAGTTTAACTCCTAGCGGGGGGGTGGCAGATACGCAGTATTTT. The chain joins TRBV27 to TRBJ2-3, with 12 nucleotides matching TRBD2. J was trimmed by 4 bases and V by 2 bases; bases with no gene match: 7. The CDR3 runs to 17 residues. The germline V gene encodes CDR1 MNHEY and CDR2 SMNVEV (reference sequence).

The chain joins TRBV7-2 to TRBJ2-1; TRBD2 matches at 8 bases. Germline CDR1 SGHTA, CDR2 FQGNSA. V lost 5 bases and J lost 3; bases outside the gene matches: 12. The CDR3 has 17 amino acids. The DNA of the CDR3 is TGTGCCAGCAGCCTTGCATCGGCTAGCGGGTACTACAATGAGCAGTTCTTC. Translated: CASSLASASGYYNEQFF.

This clone was recorded many times. V usage is TRBV7-9 and J usage is TRBJ2-7; D possibly corresponds to TRBD1 (6 bases). Germline assignment: CDR1 SEHNR and CDR2 FQNEAQ (reference sequence). The V gene lost 5 bases and the J gene lost 2 bases, with 13 bases spanning the gap. CDR3 length: 14 amino acids. CDR3 region: CASSPQGFPYEQYF. The DNA for the CDR3 is TGTGCCAGCAGCCCACAGGGTTTCCCCTACGAGCAGTACTTC.

The rearrangement joins TRBV5-1 to TRBJ1-2; maybe TRBD1 (5 bases). CDR1 is SGHRS, CDR2 YFSETQ, per germline. V shed 3 bases and J shed 4 bases, with 7 bases lying between them. CDR3 length: 12 residues. Here the CDR3 DNA reads TGCGCCAGCAGCTCCGACAGCTATGGCTACACCTTC. It codes for CASSSDSYGYTF.

The gene calls are TRBV23-1 and TRBJ2-7, with 7 bases that match TRBD1. TRBV23-1 is annotated as an ORF whose role is uncertain. J lost 3 bases, V lost 5 bases, and 10 bases had no gene match. The CDR3 is 15 amino acids. CDR3 DNA sequence: TGCGCCAGCAGTTCTGTCCCGGGACAGAGCTACGAGCAGTACTTC. Amino acids: CASSSVPGQSYEQYF.

The chain uses TRBV5-4 and TRBJ2-1; 10 bases map to TRBD2. CDR1 is SGHNT, CDR2 YYREEE, per germline (reference sequence). The length of the CDR3 is 16 residues. V was clipped by 4 bases and J by 4 bases; unmatched bases: 8. CDR3 DNA sequence: TGTGCCAGCAGCCTTAGGACTAGCGGTCTATACAATGAGCAGTTCTTC. This codes for CASSLRTSGLYNEQFF.

The chain combines TRBV7-6 with TRBJ2-1, with 7 positions matching TRBD1. Germline CDR1 and CDR2: SGHVS and FNYEAQ. The CDR3 runs 15 residues. V shed 0 bases and J 6 bases; nucleotides not matched to a gene: 5. The CDR3 nucleotides are TGTGCCAGCAGCTTAGCAGGGGGCCCGGTCAATGAGCAGTTCTTC. Its translation is CASSLAGGPVNEQFF.